This entry lists 3 T cell receptor beta chains sequenced from one sample in a study of T cells in Graves' hyperthyroidism and ophthalmopathy. The CDR3 regions of TCR beta were amplified from RNA transcripts. Primed by the HTBI set, a first-round RT-PCR was run on the TCR CDR3. TCRdb used MiXCR to reprocess the multiplex PCR reads, holding one entry per CDR3 protein. The repertoire holds about 590,000 distinct CDR3 sequences, with about 14% as singletons. The sequenced sample was blood. All receptors derive from a woman between 18 and 29 years old with Graves' ophthalmopathy.

In this sample, this clonotype turned up many times. Here the CDR3 reads CASSLQGGVTTNTEAFF. The CDR3 DNA reads as TGTGCCAGCAGTTTGCAGGGGGGGGTGACTACAAACACTGAAGCTTTCTTT. The V call is TRBV28, the J call TRBJ1-1; 7 nucleotides align to TRBD1. Germline lookup yields CDR1 MDHEN and CDR2 SYDVKM. This CDR3 spans 17 amino acids. V gave up 3 bases and J gave up 2 bases; unmatched junction bases: 12.

This clonotype was seen a handful of times. The rearrangement links TRBV12-3 or TRBV12-4 to TRBJ2-5, with D perhaps assigned TRBD1 or TRBD2 (6 bases each). Trimming removed 5 bases at V and 3 bases at J, with 19 bases between. CDR3 length: 16 amino acids. CDR3 in amino acids: CASSPVGGFKKETQYF. The CDR3 coding sequence is TGTGCCAGCAGTCCCGTCGGGGGCTTCAAAAAAGAGACCCAGTACTTC.

This clonotype has at least ten counts. The J gene is TRBJ2-2, the V gene TRBV4-1; TRBD2 is a possible D gene (5 bases). V was trimmed by 6 bases and J by 4 bases, leaving 6 bases between them. The length of the CDR3 is 12 residues. Germline V gene lookup returns CDR1 MGHRA and CDR2 YSYEKL. The CDR3 is CASRAGTGELFF. DNA for the CDR3: TGCGCCAGCAGGGCGGGCACCGGGGAGCTGTTTTTT.